Shown below are 19 T cell receptor beta chains from a single sample sequenced in a study of blood T cell repertoires in COVID-19. The method was immunoSEQ multiplex PCR; TCRdb's version includes in-frame clones alone and lacks a portion of them. The sample gives hundreds of thousands of clones, approximately 86% of which show up once; 2.1% is in the top ten. Sequences were obtained from peripheral blood. These receptors were obtained from a woman aged 25 to 39 who had recovered from COVID-19.

The J gene is TRBJ2-5, the V gene TRBV19; possible D gene TRBD2, 6 bases. Germline V CDR1 and CDR2: LNHDA, SQIVND (reference sequence). This CDR3 region has 13 residues. Between the trimmed V and J ends, which lost 7 bases and 4 bases, there was a span of 13 bases. The CDR3 here is CASNEGRRETQYF. Written as DNA, the CDR3 is TGTGCCAGTAACGAGGGGAGGAGAGAGACCCAGTACTTC.

The rearrangement uses TRBV28 and TRBJ2-3; D possibly corresponds to TRBD2 (5 bases). CDR3 length equals 16 residues. With 4 bases removed from V and 4 bases from J, the gap between germline ends came to 18 bases. Germline V gene sequence: CDR1 MDHEN, CDR2 SYDVKM. The CDR3 loop reads CASSSPADNGADTQYF. The CDR3 region has the DNA TGTGCCAGCAGTTCACCCGCCGATAACGGGGCAGATACGCAGTATTTT.

V is TRBV7-2 and J is TRBJ1-2; tentative D call: TRBD1 (6 bases). Deletions cut 6 bases from V and 1 base from J, with 15 bases between. CDR1 and CDR2 (germline): SGHTA, FQGNSA. This CDR3 spans 15 amino acids. CDR3 loop: CASRVTGQSNYGYTF. The CDR3 DNA is TGTGCCAGCAGAGTTACAGGGCAAAGTAACTATGGCTACACCTTC.

CDR3 protein: CASSQVGGFANEKLFF. DNA of the CDR3: TGCGCCAGCAGCCAAGTAGGGGGTTTCGCTAATGAAAAACTGTTTTTT. The chain recombines TRBV4-1 with TRBJ1-4; D is perhaps TRBD1 (6 bases). The CDR3 contains 16 residues. Trimming stripped 1 base from V and 3 bases from J, with 12 bases between. Germline CDR1 is MGHRA and CDR2 is YSYEKL.

The chain couples TRBV7-2 to TRBJ2-5; 7 positions agree with TRBD1. The CDR3 sequence is 15 residues long. V trimming: 6 bases; J trimming: 4 bases; junction bases outside the gene matches: 11. Germline CDR1 reads SGHTA; CDR2 reads FQGNSA. This chain's CDR3 is CASSPRQGVRETQYF. The CDR3 DNA reads TGTGCCAGCAGTCCGCGACAGGGAGTGAGAGAGACCCAGTACTTC. Full variable domain (outside the CDR3, taken from reference TRBV7-2 and TRBJ2-5): GAGVSQSPSNKVTEKGKDVELRCDPISGHTALYWYRQSLGQGLEFLIYFQGNSAPDKSGLPSDRFSAERTGGSVSTLTIQRTQQEDSAVYLCASSPRQGVRETQYFGPGTRLLVL.

This clone has only a few counts. V usage is TRBV4-1 and J usage is TRBJ1-2; 7 bases fit TRBD1. The V and J ends lost 3 bases and 5 bases, in that order; junction bases with no gene match: 6. Germline values: CDR1 MGHRA, CDR2 YSYEKL. There are 14 residues in the CDR3. The CDR3 DNA reads TGCGCCAGCAGCCAGGGGGACAGAAGATATGGCTACACCTTC. This translates into CASSQGDRRYGYTF.

The gene calls are TRBV28 and TRBJ1-5, with D possibly being TRBD1 (5 bases). The germline V gene has CDR1 MDHEN and CDR2 SYDVKM. V was clipped by 3 bases and J by 6 bases, with 18 bases between them. CDR3 size: 16 residues. The CDR3 loop reads CASSFVGGGTPQPQHF. The CDR3 DNA is TGTGCCAGCAGTTTTGTCGGGGGGGGGACGCCTCAGCCCCAGCATTTT.

A single count supports this clone. This chain links TRBV3-1 (or the pseudogene TRBV3-2) with TRBJ1-1; 7 bases match TRBD1. The CDR3 spans 13 residues. Germline-derived CDR1 and CDR2 are LGHDT and YNNKEL (reference sequence). The V gene end was trimmed by 8 bases and the J gene end by 5 bases; junction bases not matched to a gene: 8. The CDR3 sequence: CASARQGLTEAFF. As DNA, the CDR3 is TGTGCCAGCGCGCGACAGGGTCTTACTGAAGCTTTCTTT.

This chain uses TRBV4-3 with TRBJ2-1; D is unclear. Germline CDR1 reads LGHNA; CDR2 reads YSLEER. V lost 10 bases and J 6 bases, leaving 10 bases between the germline ends. This CDR3 has 11 amino acids. The DNA for the CDR3 is TGCGCCATTACTGGGCCCAATGAGCAGTTCTTC. Encoded protein: CAITGPNEQFF.

The chain is built from TRBV4-1 and TRBJ2-1; unclear D gene. The CDR3 has 14 amino acids. Between the trimmed V and J ends, which lost 4 bases and 9 bases, there was a span of 16 bases. Per germline, CDR1 MGHRA and CDR2 YSYEKL. In DNA form, the CDR3 reads TGCGCCAGCAGCCCCTATTCGACTTATGTTGAGCAGTTCTTC. Encoded protein: CASSPYSTYVEQFF.

The V and J genes are TRBV9 and TRBJ2-7, with 9 positions matching TRBD1. The CDR3 length is 15 residues. CDR1 is SGDLS, CDR2 YYNGEE, per germline. J was trimmed by 5 bases and V by 0 bases; bases with no gene match: 6. The CDR3 coding sequence is TGTGCCAGCAGCGTAGCGGGACAGGGTTTCCACGAGCAGTACTTC. Its protein is CASSVAGQGFHEQYF.

The gene calls are TRBV10-3 and TRBJ2-7, with 7 bases fitting TRBD2. The length of the CDR3 is 14 residues. Trimming took 6 bases from V and 2 from J; bases not matched to a gene: 7. Germline lookup yields CDR1 ENHRY and CDR2 SYGVKD. CDR3 DNA: TGTGCCATCAGATCAATGACTAGCACCTACGAGCAGTACTTC. Its protein product is CAIRSMTSTYEQYF.

The rearrangement joins TRBV7-3 to TRBJ2-2; D is uncertain. The CDR3 spans 12 residues. V shed 3 bases and J shed 7 bases, with 6 bases lying between them. Germline assignment: CDR1 SGHTA and CDR2 FQGTGA. CDR3 DNA: TGTGCCAGCAGCTTTGGAGACGGGGAGCTGTTTTTT. Amino acid sequence: CASSFGDGELFF. Filled out from reference TRBV7-3 and TRBJ2-2, the complete variable domain reads GAGVSQTPSNKVTEKGKYVELRCDPISGHTALYWYRQSLGQGPEFLIYFQGTGAADDSGLPNDRFFAVRPEGSVSTLKIQRTERGDSAVYLCASSFGDGELFFGEGSRLTVL.

V gene TRBV2 combines with J gene TRBJ1-3; 7 bases match TRBD1. The CDR3 is made up of 13 amino acids. Germline assignment: CDR1 SNHLY and CDR2 FYNNEI. Unmatched junction bases numbered 7, after V lost 11 bases and J lost 3 bases. The CDR3 nucleotides read TGTGCCGGAGGACAGGACCTTGGAAACACCATATATTTT. Protein: CAGGQDLGNTIYF.

The chain is built from TRBV2 and TRBJ1-1; D is unresolved. V was shortened by 5 bases and J by 3 bases, with 13 bases between the two germline ends. CDR1 and CDR2 (germline): SNHLY, FYNNEI. The CDR3 runs to 14 residues. CDR3 region: CASSKTFGDTEAFF. In DNA form, the CDR3 reads TGTGCCAGCAGTAAAACGTTCGGAGACACTGAAGCTTTCTTT.

This chain connects TRBV5-4 to TRBJ2-2, with 8 nucleotides matching TRBD1. J lost 4 bases, V lost 0 bases, and 8 bases had no gene match. From germline, CDR1 is SGHNT and CDR2 YYREEE (reference sequence). This CDR3 has 17 amino acids. CDR3 region: CASSLGGQGRSTGELFF. The DNA of the CDR3 is TGTGCCAGCAGCTTGGGTGGACAGGGTAGGAGCACCGGGGAGCTGTTTTTT.

This chain links TRBV19 with TRBJ1-2; possibly TRBD1 for D (6 bases). Trimming shortened V by 1 base and J by 6 bases, and 15 bases separated the two germline ends. CDR3 length: 15 amino acids. Germline V gene lookup returns CDR1 LNHDA and CDR2 SQIVND (reference sequence). The CDR3 region has the DNA TGTGCCAGTAGTATAGTATCAGGACAGTGGGATGGCTACACCTTC. Translating gives CASSIVSGQWDGYTF.

The chain's CDR3 is CASSLAALANYGYTF. CDR3 in DNA: TGTGCCAGCAGCTTAGCCGCGCTCGCTAACTATGGCTACACCTTC. The chain has TRBV7-9 and TRBJ1-2; D gene uncertain. The CDR3 contains 15 residues. The V gene lost 0 bases and the J gene lost 0 bases, with 8 bases spanning the gap. The germline V gene has CDR1 SEHNR and CDR2 FQNEAQ (reference sequence). Full variable domain (outside the CDR3, taken from reference TRBV7-9 and TRBJ1-2): DTGVSQNPRHKITKRGQNVTFRCDPISEHNRLYWYRQTLGQGPEFLTYFQNEAQLEKSRLLSDRFSAERPKGSFSTLEIQRTEQGDSAMYLCASSLAALANYGYTFGSGTRLTVV.

The gene calls are TRBV7-9 and TRBJ2-2; TRBD2 matches at 7 bases. The CDR3 runs 15 residues. Germline V gene sequence: CDR1 SEHNR, CDR2 FQNEAQ (reference sequence). Losses at the gene ends were 8 bases for V and 0 bases for J; bases not matched to a gene: 6. DNA of the CDR3: TGTGCCAGCGGATCTGGACTAGCGAACACCGGGGAGCTGTTTTTT. This sequence encodes CASGSGLANTGELFF. Based on the CDR3 plus reference TRBV7-9 and TRBJ2-2, the full variable domain is DTGVSQNPRHKITKRGQNVTFRCDPISEHNRLYWYRQTLGQGPEFLTYFQNEAQLEKSRLLSDRFSAERPKGSFSTLEIQRTEQGDSAMYLCASGSGLANTGELFFGEGSRLTVL.